This TCR beta chain was recorded in a study of CD8 T cells in ankylosing spondylitis. The study, taken as a whole, reports: Disease-linked clones, CD8+, were relatively rare in peripheral blood. Seemingly characteristic of ankylosing spondylitis blood was a TCR beta motif consisting of 7 or 8 highly homologous variants. There was reportedly significant enrichment of clones that were disease-linked in matched ankylosing spondylitis synovial fluid.

A few counts support this clonotype. Its antigen remains unknown. TCRdb reprocessed the 5' RACE reads via MiXCR and lists one record per CDR3 protein. This table holds about 420,000 distinct CDR3 sequences, about a fifth found once. The CDR3 consists of 15 residues. Germline V gene sequence: CDR1 DFQATT, CDR2 SNEGSKA (reference sequence). After removal of 0 bases from V and 3 bases from J, the junction contained 8 bases not matched to a gene. V is TRBV20-1 and J is TRBJ2-7; 7 bases match TRBD2. Input material: blood, either unsorted or a sorted T cell fraction (not recorded which). The clonotype comes from a male donor with ankylosing spondylitis. The CDR3 sequence: CSARDLGGSGYEQYF. The CDR3 DNA reads as TGCAGTGCTAGAGATTTGGGCGGGAGTGGCTACGAGCAGTACTTC.